Below, one TCR beta chain is given with its context. V trimming: 5 bases; J trimming: 2 bases; junction bases outside the gene matches: 2. The length of the CDR3 is 14 residues. The germline gives CDR1 LNHNV, CDR2 YYDKDF (reference sequence). TCRdb re-analysed the RT-PCR reads in MiXCR, keeping a single row per CDR3 protein. Of about 830,000 distinct CDR3 sequences listed, approximately 17% were seen once; the top ten hold roughly a tenth. These data are taken from a study of response to subunit inactivated influenza vaccine. The chain is built from TRBV15 and TRBJ2-1; 8 positions agree with TRBD1. The receptor's source is a man between 45 and 60 years old who received an inactivated influenza vaccine. Sequencing used PBMCs from blood, obtained roughly 5 days after vaccination. This chain's CDR3 is CATSARGPYNEQFF. In DNA, the CDR3 is TGTGCCACCAGCGCCAGGGGGCCCTACAATGAGCAGTTCTTC.